This entry concerns a single TCR beta chain. This clone showed up just a few times. Its antigen remains unidentified. No base-level quality is on record; no much larger clone is a single base apart. The immunoSEQ Assay, a bias-controlled multiplex PCR, was used to amplify TCRbeta CDR3 regions from genomic DNA. For the original study's pipeline: Within the assay, amplification of reference gene primers was used to estimate how many nucleated cells each sample contained. Sequence reads were collapsed and filtered to measure the absolute abundance of every unique TCRbeta CDR3 rearrangement. Productive Simpson clonality was computed per sample as the square root of Simpson's diversity index over productive rearrangements. Sourced from immuneACCESS, this table was stored by TCRdb with only in-frame sequences that have V and J called. A share of the clones is absent; for the studies checked, an unresolved V gene accounts for under half, and the remainder has no known explanation. The DNA gave D and trimming, while V, J and clone size come from that table. Across this sample there are about 51,000 clones, with 85% to 90% seen only once. Clones ranked in the top ten supply about 4% of the sample.

Whole blood was collected in K2EDTA tubes by collaborating institutions according to the institutions' own protocols. For TCRbeta analysis, collaborators shipped samples as frozen whole blood, isolated PBMCs, or DNA extracted from either of those sample types. Compared with germline, V lacks 5 bases and J lacks 2 bases; bases without a gene match: 6. CDR1 and CDR2 are read off the germline V gene (reference sequence) as SEHNR and FQNEAQ. Counted from cysteine to phenylalanine, this CDR3 has 14 amino acids. The read is trimmed to its CDR3 DNA, 42 bases read in frame from base 1. This specimen belongs to a study of blood T cell repertoires in COVID-19 (TCRdb year 2020). Context from the whole study: The collaborator samples originated in the United States, Italy and Spain and spanned the acute and convalescent phases of COVID-19. The repertoires were made available in a free public database intended to serve as a resource for research on the immune response to SARS-CoV-2. Where available, HLA class I and class II types were taken from metadata supplied by the sample provider and were not determined by assay-based typing. The material from the prospective study consisted of cDNA or gDNA derived from T cells, B-cell-depleted T cells, or PBMCs. The sample metadata nearly always contained a de-identified subject ID, COVID-19 status, age in years and sex. Deeply sampled blood TCRbeta repertoires from subjects exposed to, actively infected with, or recovered from COVID-19 were included in the dataset. The samples were drawn from the first 160 participants of the ongoing ImmuneRACE study and from 950 to 1,500 subjects provided by 6 global collaborators. Overall study outcomes, separate from this receptor: Clinical and demographic metadata were provided uncurated, with the amount varying by source and participant.

This chain joins TRBV7-9 to TRBJ2-7, and TRBD1 matches 7 of the central bases. The sequence was collected from a man older than 75 with active COVID-19. Specimen: peripheral blood. The DNA is TGTGCCAGCAGCCCCGACAGGGTCGCCTACGAGCAGTACTTC. Translated, this gives CASSPDRVAYEQYF. Extended through the reference TRBV7-9 and TRBJ2-7 proteins, this CDR3 yields the full variable domain: DTGVSQNPRHKITKRGQNVTFRCDPISEHNRLYWYRQTLGQGPEFLTYFQNEAQLEKSRLLSDRFSAERPKGSFSTLEIQRTEQGDSAMYLCASSPDRVAYEQYFGPGTRLTVT.